This T cell receptor (beta chain) emerged from a study of blood T cells in healthy people across ages. It was with a sample-barcoded 5' primer and a J-beta primer mix that a second PCR of about 6 to 12 cycles was run. Each CDR3 protein is one row after TCRdb ran MiXCR on the 5' RACE reads. Counted here are around 900,000 distinct CDR3 sequences, 29% occurring once; the ten biggest clones make up approximately 15%. Sample donors were healthy Caucasian individuals that came from Russia, aged 6 to 90. Donors gave roughly 10 milliliters of peripheral blood apiece. In its sample, this clonotype was seen many times. The CDR3 spans 16 residues. Germline V gives CDR1 MDHEN, CDR2 SYDVKM. V was pared by 6 bases and J by 2 bases, with 12 bases of the junction left unmatched.

Sequencing was carried out using blood. The chain couples TRBV28 to TRBJ2-5, with 7 bases matching TRBD1. This sequence originates from a woman of 80 years or more in good health. In DNA form, the CDR3 reads TGTGCCAGCAGCATAAACCGGGACAGCGTTCAAGAGACCCAGTACTTC. This sequence encodes CASSINRDSVQETQYF.